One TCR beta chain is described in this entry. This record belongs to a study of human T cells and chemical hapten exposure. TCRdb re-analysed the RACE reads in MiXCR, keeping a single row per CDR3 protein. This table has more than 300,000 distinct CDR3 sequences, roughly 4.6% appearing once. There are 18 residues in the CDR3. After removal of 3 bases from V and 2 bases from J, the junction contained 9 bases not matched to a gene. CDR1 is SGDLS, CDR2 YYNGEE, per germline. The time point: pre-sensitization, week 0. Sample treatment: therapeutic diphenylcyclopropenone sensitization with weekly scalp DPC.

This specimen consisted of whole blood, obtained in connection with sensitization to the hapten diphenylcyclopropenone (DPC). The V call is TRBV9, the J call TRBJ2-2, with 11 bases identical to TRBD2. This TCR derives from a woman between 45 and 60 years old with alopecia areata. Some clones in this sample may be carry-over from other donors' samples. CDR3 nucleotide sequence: TGTGCCAGCAGCGCACAGGGACTAGCGGAGCCAAACACCGGGGAGCTGTTTTTT. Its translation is CASSAQGLAEPNTGELFF.